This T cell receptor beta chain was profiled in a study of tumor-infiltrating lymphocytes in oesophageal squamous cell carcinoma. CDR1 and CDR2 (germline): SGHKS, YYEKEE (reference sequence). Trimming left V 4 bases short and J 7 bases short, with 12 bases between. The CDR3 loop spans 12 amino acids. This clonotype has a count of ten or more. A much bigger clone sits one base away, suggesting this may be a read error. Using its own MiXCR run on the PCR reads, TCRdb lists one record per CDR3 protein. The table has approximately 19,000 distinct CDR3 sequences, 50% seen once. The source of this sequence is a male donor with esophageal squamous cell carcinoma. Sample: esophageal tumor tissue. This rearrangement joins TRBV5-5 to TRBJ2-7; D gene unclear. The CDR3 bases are TGTGCCAGCAGCCCCATTTACAATGAGCAGTACTTC. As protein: CASSPIYNEQYF.